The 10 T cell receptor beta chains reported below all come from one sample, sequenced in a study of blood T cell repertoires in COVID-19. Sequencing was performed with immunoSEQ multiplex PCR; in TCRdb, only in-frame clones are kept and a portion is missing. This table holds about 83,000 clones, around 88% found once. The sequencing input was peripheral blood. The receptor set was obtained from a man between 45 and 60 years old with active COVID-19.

The CDR3 DNA follows: TGTGCCAGCAGTTTGTCGGACGGCGGGAGTAATGAAAAACTGTTTTTT. Its translation: CASSLSDGGSNEKLFF. This chain joins TRBV28 and TRBJ1-4; D is unclear. Germline CDR1 is MDHEN and CDR2 is SYDVKM. This CDR3 is built from 16 residues. V dropped 3 bases and J dropped 4 bases, with 15 bases sitting between them. Full variable domain (remainder filled in from reference TRBV28 and TRBJ1-4): DVKVTQSSRYLVKRTGEKVFLECVQDMDHENMFWYRQDPGLGLRLIYFSYDVKMKEKGDIPEGYSVSREKKERFSLILESASTNQTSMYLCASSLSDGGSNEKLFFGSGTQLSVL.

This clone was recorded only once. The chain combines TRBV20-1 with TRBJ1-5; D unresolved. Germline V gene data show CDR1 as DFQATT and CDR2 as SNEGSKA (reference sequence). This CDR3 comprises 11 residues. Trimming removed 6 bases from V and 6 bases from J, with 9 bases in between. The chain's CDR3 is CSAAVGQPQHF. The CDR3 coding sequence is TGCAGTGCCGCGGTGGGTCAGCCCCAGCATTTT.

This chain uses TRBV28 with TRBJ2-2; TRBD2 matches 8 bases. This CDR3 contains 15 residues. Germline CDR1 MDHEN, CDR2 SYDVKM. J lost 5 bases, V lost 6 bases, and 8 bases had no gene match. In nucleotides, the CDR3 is TGTGCCAGCAGAATGGGACTAGGACGTACCGGGGAGCTGTTTTTT. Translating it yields CASRMGLGRTGELFF.

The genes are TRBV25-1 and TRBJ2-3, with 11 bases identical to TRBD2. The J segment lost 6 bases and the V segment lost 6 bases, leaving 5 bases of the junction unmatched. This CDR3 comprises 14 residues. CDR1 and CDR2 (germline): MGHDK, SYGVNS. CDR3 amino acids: CASSPGLAVDTQYF. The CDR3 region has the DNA TGTGCCAGCAGCCCGGGACTAGCGGTCGATACGCAGTATTTT. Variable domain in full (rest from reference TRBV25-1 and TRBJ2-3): EADIYQTPRYLVIGTGKKITLECSQTMGHDKMYWYQQDPGMELHLIHYSYGVNSTEKGDLSSESTVSRIRTEHFPLTLESARPSHTSQYLCASSPGLAVDTQYFGPGTRLTVL.

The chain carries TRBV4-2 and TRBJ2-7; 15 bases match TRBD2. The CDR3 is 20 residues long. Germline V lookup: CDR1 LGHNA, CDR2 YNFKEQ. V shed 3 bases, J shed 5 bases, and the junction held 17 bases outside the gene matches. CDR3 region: CASSHGTSGGSPPGRHEQYF. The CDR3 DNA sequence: TGTGCCAGCAGCCATGGGACTAGCGGGGGGTCCCCCCCCGGTCGTCACGAGCAGTACTTC.

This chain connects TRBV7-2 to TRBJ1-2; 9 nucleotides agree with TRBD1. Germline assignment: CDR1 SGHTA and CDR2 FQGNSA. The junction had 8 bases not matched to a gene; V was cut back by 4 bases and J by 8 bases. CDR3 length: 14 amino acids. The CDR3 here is CASSSRGQGSGYTF. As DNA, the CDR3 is TGTGCCAGCAGCTCTAGGGGACAGGGTTCGGGCTACACCTTC.

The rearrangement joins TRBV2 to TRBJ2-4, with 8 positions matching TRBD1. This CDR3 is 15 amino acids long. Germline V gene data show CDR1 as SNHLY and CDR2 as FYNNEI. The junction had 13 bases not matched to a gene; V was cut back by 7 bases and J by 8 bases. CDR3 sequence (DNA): TGTGCCAGCACCGACGGGACAGGCCCTGAGGACATTCAGTACTTC. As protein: CASTDGTGPEDIQYF.

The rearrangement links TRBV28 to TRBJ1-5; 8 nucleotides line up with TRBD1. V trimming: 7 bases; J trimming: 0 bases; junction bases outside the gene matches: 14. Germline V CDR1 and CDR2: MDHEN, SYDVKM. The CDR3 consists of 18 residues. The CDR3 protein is CASTPGGRGWNSNQPQHF. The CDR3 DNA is TGTGCCAGCACCCCAGGGGGCAGGGGCTGGAATAGCAATCAGCCCCAGCATTTT.

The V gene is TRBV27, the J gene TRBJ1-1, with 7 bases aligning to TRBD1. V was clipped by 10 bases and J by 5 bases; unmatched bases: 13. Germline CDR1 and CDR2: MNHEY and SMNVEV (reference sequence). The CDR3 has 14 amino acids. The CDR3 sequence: CATWIRQGSTEAFF. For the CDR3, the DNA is TGTGCCACCTGGATCCGACAGGGATCGACTGAAGCTTTCTTT.

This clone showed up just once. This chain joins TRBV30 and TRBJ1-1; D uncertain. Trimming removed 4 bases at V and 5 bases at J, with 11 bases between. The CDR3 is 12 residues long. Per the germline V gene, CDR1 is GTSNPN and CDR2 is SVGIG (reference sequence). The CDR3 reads CAWTIVRTEAFF. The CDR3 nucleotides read TGTGCCTGGACTATAGTGAGAACTGAAGCTTTCTTT.